This entry lists 10 T cell receptor beta chains sequenced from one sample in a study of cytomegalovirus exposure and HLA in healthy donors. 13 Jbeta primers and 60 Vbeta primers were used for the PCR. Sequencing was performed with immunoSEQ multiplex PCR; in TCRdb, only in-frame clones are kept and a portion is missing. In the table there are over 150,000 clones, around 76% of which are singletons. The specimen sequenced was PBMCs. Every receptor here comes from a man aged 60-69 years in good health and CMV-seronegative.

V and J are TRBV18 and TRBJ1-1, with 7 bases matching TRBD1. V shed 3 bases and J 8 bases; nucleotides not matched to a gene: 6. Germline CDR1 is KGHSH and CDR2 is LQKENI. The CDR3 is 13 amino acids. CDR3 in DNA: TGTGCCAGCTCACCGGAGGGGGCGCGGGAAGCTTTCTTT. As protein: CASSPEGAREAFF.

This clone occurred once. The chain is built from TRBV10-3 and TRBJ1-5; D uncertain. V was trimmed by 4 bases and J by 1 base, leaving 8 bases between them. The CDR3 is 14 amino acids. Germline CDR1 reads ENHRY; CDR2 reads SYGVKD. The CDR3 protein is CAISGTVSNQPQHF. CDR3 coding DNA: TGTGCCATCAGTGGAACAGTCAGCAATCAGCCCCAGCATTTT.

This clone was recorded a few times. V usage is TRBV28 and J usage is TRBJ1-1; a weak D match, TRBD1 (5 bases). V was clipped by 5 bases and J by 4 bases, with 14 bases between them. The V gene's germline CDR1 is MDHEN and CDR2 SYDVKM. The CDR3 runs 14 residues. CDR3 DNA: TGTGCCAGCAGTGGCTCGGAGGGGAGCACTGAAGCTTTCTTT. Amino acid sequence: CASSGSEGSTEAFF.

The chain combines TRBV2 with TRBJ1-5; TRBD1 matches 7 bases. Germline trimming cut 6 bases from V and 5 bases from J; bases unmatched to any gene: 7. The CDR3 consists of 14 residues. CDR1 is SNHLY, CDR2 FYNNEI, per germline. In nucleotides, the CDR3 is TGTGCCAGCAGCGTACAAGGGGGCCATCAGCCCCAGCATTTT. Translated, it gives CASSVQGGHQPQHF.

Of note for this clone: The junction departs from the called germline gene at one end, perhaps through a read error. V and J are TRBV5-1 and TRBJ2-7; 15 bases are shared with TRBD2. The CDR3 length is 16 residues. Per germline, CDR1 SGHRS and CDR2 YFSETQ. The CDR3 bases are TGCGCCAGCAGCACCGGGACTAGCGGGAGGAGGTACGAGCAATACTTC. Residues: CASSTGTSGRRYEQYF.

The chain employs TRBV20-1 and TRBJ2-5, with D hard to call. The CDR3 consists of 11 residues. Deletions cut 6 bases from V and 2 bases from J, with 7 bases between. CDR1 DFQATT and CDR2 SNEGSKA come from the germline V gene (reference sequence). As DNA, the CDR3 is TGCAGTGCCGTTAAACAAGAGACCCAGTACTTC. Translating it yields CSAVKQETQYF.

The V gene is TRBV28, the J gene TRBJ2-2, with 9 bases that match TRBD1. CDR1 and CDR2 from the germline V gene are MDHEN and SYDVKM. Trimming at V came to 6 bases and at J to 1 base, leaving 6 bases not matched to a gene. The CDR3 loop spans 16 amino acids. The CDR3 coding sequence is TGTGCCAGCAGGGGGAACAGGGGGCGGAACACCGGGGAGCTGTTTTTT. This sequence encodes CASRGNRGRNTGELFF. Based on the CDR3 plus reference TRBV28 and TRBJ2-2, the full variable domain is DVKVTQSSRYLVKRTGEKVFLECVQDMDHENMFWYRQDPGLGLRLIYFSYDVKMKEKGDIPEGYSVSREKKERFSLILESASTNQTSMYLCASRGNRGRNTGELFFGEGSRLTVL.

V usage is TRBV12-5 and J usage is TRBJ2-5; 8 nucleotides line up with TRBD1. The CDR3 is 13 residues long. CDR1 is LGHNT, CDR2 FRNRAP, per germline. J was trimmed by 3 bases and V by 5 bases; bases with no gene match: 2. CDR3 residues: CASGPGQEETQYF. DNA for the CDR3: TGTGCTAGTGGTCCGGGACAGGAAGAGACCCAGTACTTC.

The chain links TRBV30 to TRBJ2-2; no definite D call. The germline V and J ends were trimmed by 0 bases and 3 bases, with 14 bases remaining between them. CDR3 length equals 16 residues. Looked up from germline, CDR1 is GTSNPN and CDR2 is SVGIG (reference sequence). DNA for the CDR3: TGTGCCTGGAGTGTACAAAGTCGCGGAGACACCGGGGAGCTGTTTTTT. Encoded protein: CAWSVQSRGDTGELFF.

The chain carries TRBV10-3 and TRBJ1-5; maybe TRBD1 (5 bases). Trimming pared 6 bases from V and 7 bases from J, leaving 13 bases between. This CDR3 is built from 13 residues. Germline CDR1 and CDR2: ENHRY and SYGVKD. CDR3 sequence reads: CAIREPGGQPQHF. The CDR3 region has the DNA TGTGCCATCAGGGAACCGGGGGGGCAGCCCCAGCATTTT.